This T cell receptor (beta chain) was identified during a study of OX40 agonist ivuxolimab in advanced cancers. TCRdb keeps only in-frame clones here, not all; method: immunoSEQ multiplex PCR. The table lists some 74,000 clones, around 88% of them singletons. Trimming left V 0 bases short and J 0 bases short, with 9 bases between. Looked up from germline, CDR1 is SGHRS and CDR2 is YFSETQ. There are 15 residues in the CDR3. This clone was seen a handful of times. The sequencing here drew on CD4+ or CD8+ T cells sorted from blood, taken in a trial of the OX40 agonist ivuxolimab. The source of this sequence is an adult with an advanced solid tumor such as melanoma, head and neck, liver or kidney cancer. The chain employs TRBV5-1 and TRBJ1-1; no definite D call. The CDR3 nucleotides read TGCGCCAGCAGCTTGGCGGGTGCTGTGAACACTGAAGCTTTCTTT. Its translation is CASSLAGAVNTEAFF.